This is a list of T cell receptor beta chains from one sample in a study of cytomegalovirus exposure and HLA in healthy donors. Assay: immunoSEQ multiplex PCR; the TCRdb copy retains only in-frame clones and omits some. The table lists 100,000 to 150,000 clones, roughly 87% of them singletons. The specimen was PBMCs. These receptors all stem from a woman between 18 and 29 years old in good health and CMV-seronegative. The CDR3 runs from the conserved cysteine through the conserved F or W. A D gene is named only where the DNA matches it firmly. Expanded clones are given a class, and other clones once, few, many or no size at all.

v_call,j_call,cdr3_length,clone_size,d_call,cdr3_aa,cdr3_nt
TRBV2,TRBJ1-2,14,few,.,CASSPDSSIGGYTF,TGTGCCAGCAGCCCCGACAGCAGCATTGGTGGCTACACCTTC
TRBV6-5,TRBJ1-5,15,few,.,CASSVQGGSNQPQHF,TGTGCCAGCAGTGTACAGGGTGGTAGCAATCAGCCCCAGCATTTT
TRBV9,TRBJ2-7,17,once,.,CASSEQITGISSYEQYF,TGTGCCAGCAGCGAACAAATTACAGGGATTTCCTCCTACGAGCAGTACTTC
TRBV5-1,TRBJ2-2,15,.,.,CASSYTGSDTGELFF,TGCGCCAGCAGCTACACAGGGTCGGACACCGGGGAGCTGTTTTTT
TRBV7-3,TRBJ2-2,16,.,TRBD1,CASSSPGQGGTGELFF,TGTGCCAGCAGCTCCCCCGGACAGGGTGGCACCGGGGAGCTGTTTTTT
TRBV19,TRBJ1-1,16,.,.,CASSRTDPFTGTEAFF,TGTGCCAGTAGTAGGACAGACCCTTTTACTGGCACTGAAGCTTTCTTT
TRBV7-9,TRBJ1-2,14,.,.,CASSAQAISVGYTF,TGTGCCAGCAGCGCCCAGGCAATCTCTGTTGGCTACACCTTC
TRBV13,TRBJ2-1,14,.,.,CASSSREGLDEQFF,TGTGCCAGCAGCTCCCGGGAAGGCTTGGATGAGCAGTTCTTC
TRBV6-5,TRBJ1-5,15,.,.,CASSYEASNLRPQHF,TGTGCCAGCAGTTACGAGGCCTCAAATCTTCGGCCCCAGCATTTT
TRBV9,TRBJ2-7,15,.,.,CASSPPGGRGIEQYF,TGTGCCAGCAGCCCACCCGGGGGGCGAGGGATCGAGCAGTACTTC
TRBV7-9,TRBJ1-3,17,.,.,CASSAPRDTSSGNTIYF,TGTGCCAGCAGCGCGCCCCGGGACACGAGCTCTGGAAACACCATATATTTT
TRBV19,TRBJ2-5,15,.,TRBD2,CASSIGLAAGETQYF,TGTGCCAGTAGTATAGGACTAGCGGCGGGAGAGACCCAGTACTTC
TRBV4-1,TRBJ1-6,15,.,TRBD1,CASSQGATGGSPLHF,TGCGCCAGCAGCCAAGGGGCCACAGGGGGATCACCCCTCCACTTT
TRBV11-1,TRBJ2-3,13,once,TRBD1,CASAGGYADTQYF,TGTGCCAGCGCAGGGGGTTACGCAGATACGCAGTATTTT
TRBV7-3,TRBJ1-2,13,.,TRBD1,CASSLTGGDGYTF,TGTGCCAGCAGCTTAACAGGGGGCGACGGCTACACCTTC
TRBV2,TRBJ2-4,14,.,TRBD1,CASSKDRDKNIQYF,TGTGCCAGCAGTAAGGACAGGGACAAAAACATTCAGTACTTC
TRBV5-1,TRBJ2-7,12,.,.,CASRFGHYEQYF,TGCGCCAGCAGATTTGGACACTACGAGCAGTACTTC
TRBV5-1,TRBJ2-1,16,.,.,CASSLGSGSSYNEQFF,TGCGCCAGCAGCTTGGGGTCGGGTAGCTCCTACAATGAGCAGTTCTTC
TRBV7-3,TRBJ1-1,14,.,.,CASSIYGGRDEAFF,TGTGCCAGCAGCATATACGGGGGGCGCGATGAAGCTTTCTTT
TRBV5-1,TRBJ1-1,13,.,.,CASSIGQNTEAFF,TGCGCCAGCAGCATCGGACAGAACACTGAAGCTTTCTTT
TRBV19,TRBJ1-5,14,.,TRBD1,CASSIGQGHQPQHF,TGTGCCAGTAGTATAGGACAGGGCCATCAGCCCCAGCATTTT
TRBV2,TRBJ1-4,15,.,.,CASKQGPWTNEKLFF,TGTGCCAGCAAGCAGGGGCCTTGGACTAATGAAAAACTGTTTTTT
TRBV29-1,TRBJ2-7,13,.,.,CSVGAGAAYEQYF,TGCAGCGTTGGGGCAGGGGCGGCCTACGAGCAGTACTTC
TRBV27,TRBJ2-7,14,.,.,CASSSKPSSYEQYF,TGTGCCAGCAGTTCAAAACCGAGCTCCTACGAGCAGTACTTC
TRBV10-3,TRBJ2-3,15,.,TRBD2,CAISEAGGPPDTQYF,TGTGCCATCAGTGAAGCGGGGGGCCCTCCAGATACGCAGTATTTT
TRBV6-5,TRBJ1-2,14,.,.,CASRSTGSNYGYTF,TGTGCCAGCAGATCGACGGGATCTAACTATGGCTACACCTTC
TRBV11-2,TRBJ2-7,15,.,.,CASSLRGSYSYEQYF,TGTGCCAGCAGCCTAAGGGGCAGCTACTCCTACGAGCAGTACTTC
TRBV2,TRBJ2-7,12,.,.,CASKGAPYEQYF,TGTGCCAGCAAGGGAGCACCCTACGAGCAGTACTTC
TRBV11-2,TRBJ2-1,15,.,TRBD1,CASSPERGLYNEQFF,TGTGCCAGCAGCCCCGAGAGGGGGCTATACAATGAGCAGTTCTTC
TRBV2,TRBJ1-3,14,.,.,CASRGQGSGNTIYF,TGTGCCAGCAGGGGGCAGGGCTCTGGAAACACCATATATTTT
TRBV7-9,TRBJ2-3,14,.,.,CASSSGMSADTQYF,TGTGCCAGCAGCTCGGGGATGAGTGCAGATACGCAGTATTTT
TRBV5-8,TRBJ1-2,15,.,.,CASSPTRDFNYGYTF,TGTGCCAGCAGCCCTACCCGGGATTTTAACTATGGCTACACCTTC
TRBV6-1,TRBJ1-4,16,.,.,CASSELSGLGDEKLFF,TGTGCCAGCAGTGAACTTTCGGGACTGGGCGATGAAAAACTGTTTTTT